This T cell receptor beta chain was retrieved from a study of shared clonotypes between healthy human individuals (dated by TCRdb to the early 2020s). Describing the broader study: A couple of women and a few men aged 18 to 49 years were included in the cohort. Leukapheresis yielded between about 0.85 and 9 billion PBMCs per donor. Blood TCR repertoires of roughly five healthy adults were deeply sequenced to estimate repertoire size and the extent of clonotype sharing between individuals. Libraries were prepared and TCR repertoires were sequenced by different laboratories using diverse techniques, in order to increase sequencing depth and limit assay-specific biases. Per donor, three plates each were used for CD4 naive and CD4 memory, two for CD8 naive, and one for CD8 memory.

Study-wide findings and limitations: Even with the large sequencing depth, rarefaction of the sorted-subset datasets indicated that sequencing was incomplete. The genetic and exposure-history diversity represented was limited by the small number of donors. When a few donors were compared, the shared fraction of clonotypes was around 5% for naive CD4, 3.5% to 4% for naive CD8, about 2.5% for memory CD4, and 0.4% for memory CD8. Estimated clonotype richness was generally larger for naive than for memory subsets. Pairwise subsampling indicated that sequencing depth was expected to affect the degree of clonotype sharing among donors. Compared with non-shared clonotypes, clonotypes shared by all four sorted-subset donors had higher generation probabilities. Sampling was limited to blood, and TCR repertoires in tissue likely differ from TCR repertoires in blood.

In the germline V gene (reference sequence), CDR1 corresponds to SGHNT and CDR2 to YYREEE. V and J are truncated by 4 bases and 6 bases respectively, leaving an intervening sequence of 20 bases. From the cysteine through the phenylalanine, the CDR3 covers 15 amino acids. CDR3 DNA is the only sequence kept; it has 45 bases, read in frame from the first base. Concerning this clone itself: Its antigen is not yet known. There are no base qualities to consult, and no much larger clone falls within one base.

TCR CDR3 regions were amplified from genomic DNA by multiplex PCR using the deep immunoSEQ assay. Genomic DNA extracted from each cell subset was distributed evenly over all wells of several immunoSEQ 96-well plates, and each plate served as one replicate. For sorted subsets, around 200 ng genomic DNA, equal to 30,000 to 35,000 T cell genomes, was loaded into each replicate PCR. Purified libraries were measured with a Qubit 3.0 fluorometer, size-checked on a Bioanalyzer 2100, and measured again with the KAPA Library Quantification kit. Every immunoSEQ 96-well plate was sequenced on a dedicated single-read 150-cycle Illumina NextSeq 550 flow cell. As for the authors' bioinformatics: The immunoSEQ output contained only junctional sequences without quality scores, so filtering could not match that applied to full-length reads. To assign V/J genes and CDR3, sequences were annotated against IMGT germline references using PyIR, a Python wrapper for IgBLAST v1.9. Reads were filtered out if the reads had weak V/J assignments (E-value above 1e-6), no CDR3, stop codons, out-of-frame junctions, or ambiguous translated residues. V3J clonotypes were defined by identical inferred V gene, J gene, and CDR3 amino acid sequence. Percentage overlap between repertoires was computed as shared unique clonotypes divided by the size of the smaller repertoire. RTK rarefaction, the Chao1 estimator, and Recon v2.1 estimates of unobserved clonotypes were used to assess repertoire richness. OLGA was used to compute generation probabilities for all TCRbeta clonotypes that the gDNA method yielded from a handful of donors. The source is immuneACCESS, and TCRdb retained only in-frame sequences with V and J called. Part of the clones is not carried over; for the studies checked, unresolved V genes explain less than half of this, and the remainder is unexplained. The V and J calls and the clone size are those of that table, but D and trimming were determined from the DNA. This sample has 2 million to 2.5 million clones in its table, and 92% of those were observed once. The ten largest clones capture around 0.35% of the sample.

The donors were healthy, HIV-negative adults who had no recently reported acute infections or vaccinations. Every donor was a Caucasian adult living in Nashville, Tennessee, USA. CD4+ T cells were enriched by magnetic negative selection, after which naive cells were positively selected on CD45RA and the negative fraction was taken as the memory subset. After blood collection by leukapheresis, PBMCs were isolated using Ficoll-Histopaque density gradient centrifugation and then cryopreserved in the vapor phase of liquid nitrogen. Analytical flow cytometry was used to check the purity and quantity of each magnetically sorted T cell population. Genomic DNA was isolated from each sorted fraction and quantified by UV absorbance on a Nanodrop 2000c.

Sequencing was performed on naive CD4+ T cells from PBMCs. What the cell subset or site label conveys for this sample: CD45RA+ positively selected. The rearranged segments are TRBV5-4 and TRBJ2-7; the best D guess is TRBD2, with 6 bases matching. The receptor was isolated from a man aged 18 to 30 in good health. Some clones in this sample may be carry-over from other donors' samples. The sequenced DNA: TGTGCCAGCAGCACCCCGAAGGGACTTAGCGCCGAGCAGTACTTC. It encodes CASSTPKGLSAEQYF.